The rows below give T cell receptor beta chains drawn from one sample of a study of T cell responses to AZD1222 COVID-19 vaccine. Method: immunoSEQ multiplex PCR; TCRdb's copy keeps in-frame clones and lacks some. This sample carries about 78,000 clones, 88% of them seen once, and the ten largest clones take 5%. Source: peripheral blood, taken on day 0 of MenACWY control vaccination. These receptors were obtained from an adult in good health. CDR3s include the opening cysteine and the closing phenylalanine or tryptophan.

V: TRBV11-3; J: TRBJ1-2; CDR3: CASSSRQANYGYTF
V: TRBV9; J: TRBJ2-7; CDR3: CASSPRDRASYEQYF
V: TRBV5-6; J: TRBJ1-3; CDR3: CASSYDRRTGNTIYF
V: TRBV18; J: TRBJ2-7; CDR3: CASSLGTYEQYF
V: TRBV28; J: TRBJ1-2; CDR3: CASSPSEWYGYTF
V: TRBV19; J: TRBJ1-1; CDR3: CASSFRAANTEAFF
V: TRBV30; J: TRBJ1-2; CDR3: CAWSVPDIGVKGYTF
V: TRBV5-6; J: TRBJ2-7; CDR3: CASSLRSTAASYEQYF
V: TRBV28; J: TRBJ1-6; CDR3: CASSAGSSPLHF
V: TRBV18; J: TRBJ2-7; CDR3: CASSPPSDEQYF
V: TRBV12-3/TRBV12-4; J: TRBJ1-1; CDR3: CASTLDRATEAFF
V: TRBV7-8; J: TRBJ1-5; CDR3: CASSPRVEGRGNQPQHF
V: TRBV6-4; J: TRBJ2-3; CDR3: CASSVRLAGGVTDTQYF
V: TRBV11-2; J: TRBJ1-1; CDR3: CASSLGQFMNTEAFF
V: TRBV5-1; J: TRBJ2-1; CDR3: CASSLVAGGRDEQFF
V: TRBV4-1; J: TRBJ2-4; CDR3: CASSPGLAGGLAKNIQYF
V: TRBV6-2/TRBV6-3; J: TRBJ1-2; CDR3: CASSWTGIYGYTF
V: TRBV5-4; J: TRBJ2-5; CDR3: CASSLNSFAGGYQETQYF
V: TRBV6-5; J: TRBJ1-1; CDR3: CASSYSRTLNTEAFF
V: TRBV4-1; J: TRBJ1-5; CDR3: CASSQPGTGKQPQHF
V: TRBV7-9; J: TRBJ2-1; CDR3: CASREQGGDEQFF
V: TRBV2; J: TRBJ1-2; CDR3: CASSGRPYGYTF
V: TRBV28; J: TRBJ1-1; CDR3: CASTDPGGREAFF
V: TRBV6-2/TRBV6-3; J: TRBJ2-7; CDR3: CASSYFRERGEQYF
V: TRBV30; J: TRBJ1-4; CDR3: CAWTGSGGEKLFF
V: TRBV27; J: TRBJ2-7; CDR3: CASSLYGVGSYEQYF
V: TRBV28; J: TRBJ1-1; CDR3: CASSPPTGRTEAFF
V: TRBV4-2; J: TRBJ1-6; CDR3: CASSPGQGYNSPLHF
V: TRBV2; J: TRBJ1-1; CDR3: CATVARGLGTEAFF
V: TRBV29-1; J: TRBJ1-2; CDR3: CSVTKKQNYGYTF
V: TRBV7-2; J: TRBJ2-1; CDR3: CASSSAESSHNEQFF
V: TRBV5-1; J: TRBJ1-6; CDR3: CASSASPSSGTGQNSPLHF
V: TRBV10-1; J: TRBJ2-1; CDR3: CASSESPGTVTSSYNEQFF
V: TRBV5-1; J: TRBJ1-1; CDR3: CASSDVLNTEAFF
V: TRBV19; J: TRBJ2-1; CDR3: CASSGAGESYNEQFF
V: TRBV7-3; J: TRBJ1-2; CDR3: CASSLDGKGGYTF
V: TRBV7-9; J: TRBJ1-1; CDR3: CASSLEGGRAKAFF
V: TRBV30; J: TRBJ1-4; CDR3: CAWRRNNEKLFF
V: TRBV19; J: TRBJ1-5; CDR3: CASSIEGQGMGPQHF
V: TRBV5-6; J: TRBJ2-3; CDR3: CASTLGGGLPDTQYF
V: TRBV3-1/TRBV3-2; J: TRBJ2-7; CDR3: CASSQAYEQYF
V: TRBV7-2; J: TRBJ2-1; CDR3: CASSWTSGGLSYNEQFF
V: TRBV5-8; J: TRBJ1-2; CDR3: CASSLRKGQGYGYTF
V: TRBV18; J: TRBJ2-2; CDR3: CASSPGGGVRSDTNTGELFF
V: TRBV27; J: TRBJ1-1; CDR3: CASSLAGPPNTEAFF
V: TRBV5-1; J: TRBJ2-3; CDR3: CASSRNSGGADTQYF
V: TRBV27; J: TRBJ1-6; CDR3: CASSSQGSPLHF
V: TRBV3-1/TRBV3-2; J: TRBJ1-4; CDR3: CASSQDRGQQNEKLFF
V: TRBV12-5; J: TRBJ2-2; CDR3: CASGLAVTGTGYTGELFF
V: TRBV18; J: TRBJ2-7; CDR3: CASSFGTIQAAGGPSYEQYF
V: TRBV24-1; J: TRBJ2-3; CDR3: CATSDTGARDTQYF
V: TRBV4-1; J: TRBJ1-3; CDR3: CASSSSPQGTGNTIYF